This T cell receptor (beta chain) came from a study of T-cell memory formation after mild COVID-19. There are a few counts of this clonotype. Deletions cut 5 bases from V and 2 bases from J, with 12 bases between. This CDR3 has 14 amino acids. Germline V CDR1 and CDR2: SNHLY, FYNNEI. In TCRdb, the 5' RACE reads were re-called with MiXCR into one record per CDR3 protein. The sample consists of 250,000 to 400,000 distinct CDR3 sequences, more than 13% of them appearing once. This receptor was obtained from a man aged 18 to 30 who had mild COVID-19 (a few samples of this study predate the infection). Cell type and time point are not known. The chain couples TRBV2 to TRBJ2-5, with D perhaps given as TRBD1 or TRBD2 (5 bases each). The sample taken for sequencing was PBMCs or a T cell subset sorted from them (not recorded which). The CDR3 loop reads CASSPGRQQETQYF. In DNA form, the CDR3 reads TGTGCCAGCAGTCCGGGACGGCAACAAGAGACCCAGTACTTC. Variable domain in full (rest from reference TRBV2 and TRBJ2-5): EPEVTQTPSHQVTQMGQEVILRCVPISNHLYFYWYRQILGQKVEFLVSFYNNEISEKSEIFDDQFSVERPDGSNFTLKIRSTKLEDSAMYFCASSPGRQQETQYFGPGTRLLVL.